Presented here are 3 T cell receptor beta chains from one specimen sequenced in a study of T cells after yellow fever vaccination. TCRdb reanalysed the 5' RACE reads using MiXCR and keeps one entry per CDR3 protein. The table records 360,000 or so distinct CDR3 sequences, approximately 10% of them present only once. This material consisted of PBMCs, taken on the day of the first yellow fever vaccination. All receptors derive from a man aged 18 to 30 who received the YFV17D yellow fever vaccine.

The chain joins TRBV4-1 to TRBJ2-7; D tentatively reads TRBD1 or TRBD2 (5 bases each). From germline, CDR1 is MGHRA and CDR2 YSYEKL. Trimming took 2 bases from V and 3 from J, leaving 8 bases between them. This CDR3 region has 13 residues. The CDR3 coding sequence is TGCGCCAGCAGCCAAAGGGACCTCTACGAGCAGTACTTC. Amino acids: CASSQRDLYEQYF.

The V gene is TRBV5-1, the J gene TRBJ2-5, with D tentatively TRBD2 (6 bases). The CDR3 length is 14 residues. Germline V gene lookup returns CDR1 SGHRS and CDR2 YFSETQ. Trimming took off 2 bases at V and 5 bases at J, with 13 bases between the two ends. The CDR3 nucleotides are TGCGCCAGCAGCTTTGGAGGGGTTTTGGAGACCCAGTACTTC. Its protein is CASSFGGVLETQYF. Full variable domain (outside the CDR3, taken from reference TRBV5-1 and TRBJ2-5): KAGVTQTPRYLIKTRGQQVTLSCSPISGHRSVSWYQQTPGQGLQFLFEYFSETQRNKGNFPGRFSGRQFSNSRSEMNVSTLELGDSALYLCASSFGGVLETQYFGPGTRLLVL.

V and J are TRBV29-1 and TRBJ2-1, with D maybe TRBD1 (6 bases). Germline values: CDR1 SQVTM, CDR2 ANQGSEA. The CDR3 contains 15 residues. V dropped 7 bases and J dropped 5 bases, with 21 bases sitting between them. The DNA for the CDR3 is TGCAGCGCCCAGGAGCAGGGGATTTGGGACAATGAGCAGTTCTTC. Residues: CSAQEQGIWDNEQFF.